Sequencing of this TCR beta chain was carried out in a study of T cells after yellow fever vaccination. Study as a whole: Each low-cell-number fraction was prepared by means of SMART-Seq v4 Ultra Low Input.

TCRdb processed the 5' RACE reads anew with MiXCR; each CDR3 protein has one entry. This sample has more than 300,000 distinct CDR3 sequences; 9.5% to 12% occur once, and the top ten carry less than 3.5%. The trim removed 5 bases at V and 4 bases at J, leaving 13 bases unmatched. Germline CDR1 reads SGHTA; CDR2 reads FQGNSA. This CDR3 is built from 16 residues. This TCR came from a man between 18 and 35 years old who received the YFV17D yellow fever vaccine. Specimen: CD4+ T cells sorted from PBMCs, collected 45 days after the yellow fever booster vaccination. The chain carries TRBV7-2 and TRBJ1-1; TRBD1 matches at 7 bases. As DNA, the CDR3 is TGTGCCAGCAGCCCCCGGAGGGGGCCACTGGGCACTGAAGCTTTCTTT. Translated: CASSPRRGPLGTEAFF.